The 16 T cell receptor beta chains listed next were all sequenced from one sample in a study of T cell responses to AZD1222 COVID-19 vaccine. Using immunoSEQ multiplex PCR, the repertoire was profiled, and TCRdb retains in-frame clones only, with some absent. This sample has around 210,000 clones; less than 95% occur once, and the top ten carry 1.7%. Sequenced here: peripheral blood, sampled 28 days after the second dose of the MenACWY control vaccine. Every receptor here comes from an adult who received the MenACWY meningococcal vaccine as a control.

The V gene is TRBV24-1, the J gene TRBJ2-1; D is unclear. CDR1 is KGHDR, CDR2 SFDVKD, per germline. This CDR3 is 13 amino acids long. V shed 10 bases and J shed 8 bases, with 17 bases lying between them. The CDR3 region has the DNA TGTGCCACGAAGGCCTTCCCAGGCGATGAGCAGTTCTTC. It translates to CATKAFPGDEQFF.

This sequence joins TRBV5-1 and TRBJ1-2, with D uncertain. From germline, CDR1 is SGHRS and CDR2 YFSETQ. This CDR3 is 11 amino acids long. Trimming stripped 5 bases from V and 3 bases from J, with 5 bases between. CDR3 coding DNA: TGCGCCAGCAGGTACGACTATGGCTACACCTTC. It yields the protein CASRYDYGYTF.

This clone was seen once. The rearrangement uses TRBV7-9 and TRBJ2-3; D not resolved. Germline V gene sequence: CDR1 SEHNR, CDR2 FQNEAQ (reference sequence). CDR3 length: 13 amino acids. V lost 5 bases to trimming and J lost 6 bases, with 12 bases between them. CDR3 bases: TGTGCCAGCAGCCCTCCGGAGTCCGATACGCAGTATTTT. It translates to CASSPPESDTQYF.

The chain couples TRBV30 to TRBJ2-2; D not resolved. Germline V gene data show CDR1 as GTSNPN and CDR2 as SVGIG (reference sequence). The V gene lost 2 bases and the J gene lost 7 bases, with 17 bases spanning the gap. The CDR3 runs to 15 residues. In DNA form, the CDR3 reads TGTGCCTGGAGTTGGGGTAGCCGTATGGTCGGGGAGCTGTTTTTT. Translation: CAWSWGSRMVGELFF.

The chain employs TRBV28 and TRBJ2-7; TRBD1 might be the D (5 bases). CDR3 size: 13 residues. V was pared by 8 bases and J by 2 bases, with 13 bases between. The germline CDR1 and CDR2 sequences are MDHEN and SYDVKM. Here the CDR3 DNA reads TGTGCCAGCGGGGCACATGGCGCCTACGAGCAGTACTTC. Protein sequence: CASGAHGAYEQYF.

This chain links TRBV4-3 with TRBJ1-1; no reliable D call. Germline CDR1 LGHNA, CDR2 YSLEER. The V and J ends lost 0 bases and 0 bases respectively, with 11 bases between them. The CDR3 is 16 amino acids. This chain's CDR3 is CASSQDSEGLNTEAFF. The CDR3 nucleotides read TGCGCCAGCAGCCAAGATTCGGAGGGATTGAACACTGAAGCTTTCTTT.

The rearrangement joins TRBV30 to TRBJ1-1, with D possibly matching TRBD1 (5 bases). The germline CDR1 and CDR2 sequences are GTSNPN and SVGIG (reference sequence). The CDR3 spans 14 residues. V shed 3 bases and J shed 1 base, with 12 bases lying between them. Here the CDR3 reads CAWSRWGGNTEAFF. The CDR3 DNA is TGTGCCTGGAGCCGATGGGGGGGGAACACTGAAGCTTTCTTT.

V usage is TRBV30 and J usage is TRBJ1-3; 10 bases map to TRBD1. After removal of 4 bases from V and 1 base from J, the junction contained 7 bases not matched to a gene. From germline, CDR1 is GTSNPN and CDR2 SVGIG (reference sequence). CDR3 size: 16 residues. The CDR3 protein is CAWTTGTGVSGNTIYF. In DNA, the CDR3 is TGTGCCTGGACAACCGGGACAGGGGTTTCTGGAAACACCATATATTTT. The full variable domain, its missing parts supplied by reference TRBV30 and TRBJ1-3, is SQTIHQWPATLVQPVGSPLSLECTVEGTSNPNLYWYRQAAGRGLQLLFYSVGIGQISSEVPQNLSASRPQDRQFILSSKKLLLSDSGFYLCAWTTGTGVSGNTIYFGEGSWLTVV.

The chain couples TRBV9 to TRBJ2-7, with 13 bases identical to TRBD2. The J segment lost 2 bases and the V segment lost 3 bases, leaving 5 bases of the junction unmatched. There are 16 residues in the CDR3. Germline CDR1 SGDLS, CDR2 YYNGEE. The CDR3 reads CASSAGTSGTAYEQYF. DNA for the CDR3: TGTGCCAGCAGCGCCGGGACTAGCGGGACGGCCTACGAGCAGTACTTC.

This clone came up a few times. The chain links TRBV28 to TRBJ2-7; D is uncertain. This CDR3 region has 12 residues. The V gene's germline CDR1 is MDHEN and CDR2 SYDVKM. The V end was cut by 7 bases, the J end by 2 bases, with 9 bases between. Here the CDR3 DNA reads TGTGCCAGCATGTCATACGCCTACGAGCAGTACTTC. Protein sequence: CASMSYAYEQYF.

J is TRBJ1-1 and V is TRBV6-5, with a weak D call TRBD1 (5 bases). Trimming cost V 3 bases and J 0 bases, with 11 bases left between them. The germline CDR1 and CDR2 sequences are MNHEY and SVGAGI. CDR3 size: 15 residues. As DNA, the CDR3 is TGTGCCAGCAGTTATCCAGGGAGAATGAACACTGAAGCTTTCTTT. This gives the protein CASSYPGRMNTEAFF.

The chain recombines TRBV5-1 with TRBJ1-6; 8 bases agree with TRBD1. This CDR3 region has 13 residues. Trimming cost V 7 bases and J 7 bases; bases outside gene matches: 4. Germline V gene data show CDR1 as SGHRS and CDR2 as YFSETQ. The CDR3 nucleotides are TGCGCCAGCTCAACAGGGGGGAATTCACCCCTCCACTTT. Translated, it gives CASSTGGNSPLHF.

This chain joins TRBV5-4 and TRBJ1-3, with D perhaps matching TRBD1 (5 bases). The CDR3 spans 15 residues. The V gene's germline CDR1 is SGHNT and CDR2 YYREEE (reference sequence). V was shortened by 4 bases and J by 2 bases, with 13 bases between the two germline ends. The CDR3 sequence is CASSGLGGAGNTIYF. The CDR3 DNA follows: TGTGCCAGCAGCGGCCTCGGGGGAGCTGGAAACACCATATATTTT.

The chain employs TRBV5-4 and TRBJ2-1; TRBD1 aligns across 9 bases. The germline CDR1 and CDR2 sequences are SGHNT and YYREEE (reference sequence). The ends lost 4 bases at V and 4 bases at J; junction bases unmatched: 6. The CDR3 is made up of 15 amino acids. CDR3 coding DNA: TGTGCCAGCAGCCCCCGGGACAGGGCTTACAATGAGCAGTTCTTC. Protein sequence: CASSPRDRAYNEQFF.

The V and J genes are TRBV5-1 and TRBJ1-1, with D possibly being TRBD1 (5 bases). V was pared by 0 bases and J by 3 bases, with 12 bases between. The CDR3 loop spans 15 amino acids. CDR1 is SGHRS, CDR2 YFSETQ, per germline. DNA of the CDR3: TGCGCCAGCAGCTTGGTTCCGGAGGGGTACACTGAAGCTTTCTTT. Amino acids: CASSLVPEGYTEAFF.

The chain combines TRBV7-9 with TRBJ2-7; a weak D match, TRBD2 (6 bases). Germline assignment: CDR1 SEHNR and CDR2 FQNEAQ (reference sequence). V was trimmed by 6 bases and J by 5 bases, leaving 14 bases between them. The CDR3 is made up of 13 amino acids. DNA of the CDR3: TGTGCCAGCAGGCGGGGCTCCCAGGACGAGCAGTACTTC. Translation: CASRRGSQDEQYF.